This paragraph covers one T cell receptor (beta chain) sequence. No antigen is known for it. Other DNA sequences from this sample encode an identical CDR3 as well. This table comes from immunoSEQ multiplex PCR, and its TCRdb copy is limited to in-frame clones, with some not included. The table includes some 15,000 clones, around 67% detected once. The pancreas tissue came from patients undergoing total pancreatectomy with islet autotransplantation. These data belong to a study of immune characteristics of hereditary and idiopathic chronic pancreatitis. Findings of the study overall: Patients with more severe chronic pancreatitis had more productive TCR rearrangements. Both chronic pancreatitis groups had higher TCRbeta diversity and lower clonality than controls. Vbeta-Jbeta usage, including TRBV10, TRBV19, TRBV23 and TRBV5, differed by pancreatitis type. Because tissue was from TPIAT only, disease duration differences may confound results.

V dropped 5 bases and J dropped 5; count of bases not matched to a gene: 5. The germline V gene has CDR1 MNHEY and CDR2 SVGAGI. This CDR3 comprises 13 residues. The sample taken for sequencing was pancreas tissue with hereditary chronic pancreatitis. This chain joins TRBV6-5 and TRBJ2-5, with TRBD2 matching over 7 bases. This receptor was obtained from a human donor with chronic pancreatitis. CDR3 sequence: CASSRTSRETQYF. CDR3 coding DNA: TGTGCCAGCAGTCGGACTAGTCGGGAGACCCAGTACTTC.